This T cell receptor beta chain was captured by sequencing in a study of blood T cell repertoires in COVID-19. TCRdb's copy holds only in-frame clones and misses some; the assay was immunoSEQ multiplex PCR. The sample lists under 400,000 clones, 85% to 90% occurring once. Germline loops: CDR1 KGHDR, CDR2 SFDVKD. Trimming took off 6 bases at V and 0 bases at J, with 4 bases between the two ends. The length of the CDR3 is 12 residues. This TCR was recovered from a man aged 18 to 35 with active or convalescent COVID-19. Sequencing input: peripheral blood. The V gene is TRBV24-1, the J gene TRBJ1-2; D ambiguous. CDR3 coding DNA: TGTGCCACCAGTTCAACTAACTATGGCTACACCTTC. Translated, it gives CATSSTNYGYTF.